A selection of T cell receptor beta chains follows, all from one sample in a study of cytomegalovirus exposure and HLA in healthy donors. Generated by immunoSEQ multiplex PCR, the TCRdb table keeps only in-frame clones and is missing some. The sample contains about 150,000 clones, around 84% of which appear only once. The sequenced material came from PBMCs. These TCRs come from a boy between 2 and 10 years old in good health and CMV-seronegative. Each CDR3 is given without its conserved first and last residue. Fields, in order: CDR3 protein, J gene, clone size, V gene, CDR3 length. For some rows the clone size is stated as once, few or many, or as a class when expanded; others skip it.

ASSAPRGRLFNEKLF	TRBJ1-4	-	TRBV6-1	15
ASSLFSGTGELF	TRBJ2-2	-	TRBV27	12
ASSTGQVISGANVLT	TRBJ2-6	few	TRBV4-3	15
ASIRSGGNTIY	TRBJ1-3	few	TRBV19	11
ASSLVSGGETQY	TRBJ2-5	-	TRBV5-6	12
ASSQGSRARALDEQF	TRBJ2-1	-	TRBV4-1	15
AWSVRRRFSGNTIY	TRBJ1-3	-	TRBV30	14
ASSDPRLRETQY	TRBJ2-5	-	TRBV18	12
ASSYGTASDTGELF	TRBJ2-2	once	TRBV5-6	14
ASSQGQRTSGAKSYNEQF	TRBJ2-1	-	TRBV4-1	18
ASSTWDREVRNSPLH	TRBJ1-6	once	TRBV19	15
ASSTTGGSSTGELF	TRBJ2-2	-	TRBV6-6	14
ASSRLAGGGNYEQY	TRBJ2-7	few	TRBV11-2	14
ASSTSRQGYEQY	-	-	TRBV19	12
ASSYFPGGEESPLH	TRBJ1-6	-	TRBV6-6	14
ASSLASSGNTIY	TRBJ1-3	-	TRBV6-5	12
AISELDTLISGNTIY	TRBJ1-3	-	TRBV10-3	15
ASGTPGQGGDTQY	TRBJ2-3	-	TRBV27	13
ASSQVLGEVWTGELF	TRBJ2-2	-	TRBV4-1	15
ASSLYHHTGYGYEQY	TRBJ2-7	-	TRBV7-9	15
ASRTVTGTGVIREQF	TRBJ2-1	-	TRBV27	15
ASSQDLIRRGRAYEQY	TRBJ2-7	-	TRBV4-1	16
ASSATAGEQY	TRBJ2-7	-	TRBV27	10
ATLPGAGGGTEQY	TRBJ2-7	-	TRBV27	13
ASSGQAGGEQF	TRBJ2-1	-	TRBV7-3	11
ASSVGTQFPNTEAF	TRBJ1-1	-	TRBV9	14
ASRWGTGDVSTEAF	TRBJ1-1	few	TRBV2	14
ASSVAGTSGYT	TRBJ1-2	-	TRBV9	11
ASSLQLLSDTQY	TRBJ2-3	-	TRBV28	12
ASSTGQRNTIY	TRBJ1-3	-	TRBV5-1	11
ASSLEGALEQS	TRBJ2-7	-	TRBV5-1	11
ASSGQGVLGEQY	TRBJ2-7	-	TRBV6-5	12
ASGLGQGNTEAF	TRBJ1-1	few	TRBV12-5	12
ASSLGGGSGETQY	TRBJ2-5	-	TRBV11-3	13
ASSWVGRAPDTQY	TRBJ2-3	-	TRBV28	13
ASRNRGSGYPEAF	TRBJ1-1	-	TRBV2	13
ASSLAKDSYEQY	TRBJ2-7	once	TRBV7-2	12
ASSPRDRASQETQY	TRBJ2-5	-	TRBV9	14
ASSLGAVSSPLH	TRBJ1-6	-	TRBV27	12
ASSREGEGYGYT	TRBJ1-2	-	TRBV5-1	12
ASTSTTAGANVLT	TRBJ2-6	-	TRBV11-1	13
AIGKDRGSLEWGYT	TRBJ1-2	-	TRBV10-3	14
ASSFLSYEQY	TRBJ2-7	-	TRBV28	10